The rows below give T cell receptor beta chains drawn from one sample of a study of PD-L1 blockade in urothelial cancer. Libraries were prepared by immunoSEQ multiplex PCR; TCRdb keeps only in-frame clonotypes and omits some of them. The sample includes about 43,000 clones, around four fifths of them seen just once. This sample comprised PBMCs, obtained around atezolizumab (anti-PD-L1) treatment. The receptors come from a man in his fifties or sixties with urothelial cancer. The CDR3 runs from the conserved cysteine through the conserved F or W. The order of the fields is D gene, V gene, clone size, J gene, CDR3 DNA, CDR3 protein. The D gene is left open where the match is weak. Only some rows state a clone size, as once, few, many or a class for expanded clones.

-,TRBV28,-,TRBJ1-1,TGTGCCAGCAGAGCCTTGAACACTGAAGCTTTCTTT,CASRALNTEAFF
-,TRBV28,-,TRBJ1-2,TGTGCCAGCAGCCCGCGGGGGGATAACTATGGCTACACCTTC,CASSPRGDNYGYTF
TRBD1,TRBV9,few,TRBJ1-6,TGTGCCAGCAGCTTAACACCGGGACAGGGCAATTCACCCCTCCACTTT,CASSLTPGQGNSPLHF
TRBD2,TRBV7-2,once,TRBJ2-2,TGTGCCAGCAGCTTACCTCTTTGGACTAGCGGGGGAGACACCGGGGAGCTGTTTTTT,CASSLPLWTSGGDTGELFF
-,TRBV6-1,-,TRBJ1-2,TGTGCCAGCAGTGAAAGACAGCGGGACTATGGCTACACCTTC,CASSERQRDYGYTF
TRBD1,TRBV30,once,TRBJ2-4,TGTGCCTGGAGGCCGCGGGACAGGCAGAGCATTCAGTACTTC,CAWRPRDRQSIQYF
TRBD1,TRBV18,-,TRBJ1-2,TGTGCCAGCTCACCTCCCCTCGGGACAGAATATGGCTACACCTTC,CASSPPLGTEYGYTF
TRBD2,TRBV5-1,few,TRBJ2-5,TGCGCCAGCAGCTTGGAGGGATACGGCGGGAGGGAGACCCAGTACTTC,CASSLEGYGGRETQYF
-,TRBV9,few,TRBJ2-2,TGTGCCAGCTCGGTGAACACCGGGGAGCTGTTTTTT,CASSVNTGELFF
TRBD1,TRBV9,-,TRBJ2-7,TGTGCCAGCAGCCCCCGGGACAGGGAGTACGAGCAGTACTTC,CASSPRDREYEQYF
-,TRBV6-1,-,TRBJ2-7,TGTGCCAGCAGTGAGACACCCTCCTACGAGCAGTACTTC,CASSETPSYEQYF
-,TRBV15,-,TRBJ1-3,TGTGCCACCAGCCAACGTGAGGGAAACACCATATATTTT,CATSQREGNTIYF
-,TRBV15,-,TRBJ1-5,TGTGCCACCAGCAGAGATCTGGGGGAGGGCAATCAGCCCCAGCATTTT,CATSRDLGEGNQPQHF
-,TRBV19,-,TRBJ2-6,TGTGCCAGTAGTCCACTTCAGGGAGAGGGGGGGTCTGGGGCCAACGTCCTGACTTTC,CASSPLQGEGGSGANVLTF
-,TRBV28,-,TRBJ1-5,TGTGCCAGCATTGTGACAGGCTTCAATCAGCCCCAGCATTTT,CASIVTGFNQPQHF
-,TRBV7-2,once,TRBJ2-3,TGTGCCAGCAGCCCATTAGCGACCCAGGGCACAGATACGCAGTATTTT,CASSPLATQGTDTQYF
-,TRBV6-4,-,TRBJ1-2,TGTGCCAGCAGTCCGCAGGGCGGGATCTCTAACTATGGCTACACCTTC,CASSPQGGISNYGYTF
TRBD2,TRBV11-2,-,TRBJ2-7,TGTGCCAGCAGCTCCAGCCAAAGGACTAGCGGTTCTTCCGAGCAGTACTTC,CASSSSQRTSGSSEQYF